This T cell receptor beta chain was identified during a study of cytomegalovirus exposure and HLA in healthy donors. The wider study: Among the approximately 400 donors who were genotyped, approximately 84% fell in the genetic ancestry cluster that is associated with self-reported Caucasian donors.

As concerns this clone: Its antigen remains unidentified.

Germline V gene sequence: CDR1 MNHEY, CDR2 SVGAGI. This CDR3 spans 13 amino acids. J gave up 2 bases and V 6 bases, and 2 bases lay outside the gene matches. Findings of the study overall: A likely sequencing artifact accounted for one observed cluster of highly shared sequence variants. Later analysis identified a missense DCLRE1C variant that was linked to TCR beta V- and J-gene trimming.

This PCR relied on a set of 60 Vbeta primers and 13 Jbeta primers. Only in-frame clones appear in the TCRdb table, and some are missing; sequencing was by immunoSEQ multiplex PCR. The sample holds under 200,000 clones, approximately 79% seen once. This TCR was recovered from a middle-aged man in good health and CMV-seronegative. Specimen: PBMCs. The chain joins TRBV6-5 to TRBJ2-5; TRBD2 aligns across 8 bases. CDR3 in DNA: TGTGCCAGCAGCCAGCGGGGGCAAGAGACCCAGTACTTC. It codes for CASSQRGQETQYF.